Listed below are T cell receptor beta chains from one sample, sequenced in a study of T cells in Graves' hyperthyroidism and ophthalmopathy. Each CDR3 protein gets one entry after TCRdb re-called the multiplex PCR reads with MiXCR. The sample lists 350,000 to 400,000 distinct CDR3 sequences; about 15% were seen once. The sample consisted of blood. The receptors stem from a woman in her twenties or thirties with Graves' hyperthyroidism. CDR3s include the opening cysteine and the closing phenylalanine or tryptophan. The order of the fields is CDR3 DNA, CDR3 protein, D gene, V gene, J gene, clone size. A D gene is named only where the DNA matches it firmly. Size values are once, few and many counts, or a class for expanded clones, and some rows have none.

TGCGCCACCCGGGGGAGGGAATGGACCGGGGAGCTGTTTTTT	CATRGREWTGELFF	TRBD2	TRBV4-1	TRBJ2-2	-
TGTGCCAGCAGTTGGCGGGAGACCTCCTACGAGCAGTACTTC	CASSWRETSYEQYF	TRBD2	TRBV13	TRBJ2-7	many
TGTGCCAGCAGCTATAGTTTCAGGGGTACCCACGAGCAGTACTTC	CASSYSFRGTHEQYF	-	TRBV27	TRBJ2-7	many
TGTGCCAGCAGTTTATCGGCTAGCGGGACCTACAATGAGCAGTTCTTC	CASSLSASGTYNEQFF	TRBD2	TRBV12-3/TRBV12-4	TRBJ2-1	many
TGCAGTGCTAGTGATCCGGACAATGAGCAGTTCTTC	CSASDPDNEQFF	-	TRBV20-1	TRBJ2-1	-
TGTGCCAGCAGTTTATCCGGTGGCTACACCTTC	CASSLSGGYTF	-	TRBV28	TRBJ1-2	many
TGTGCCAGCGGCCCCCCTACGTTGGAGACCCAGTACTTC	CASGPPTLETQYF	-	TRBV9	TRBJ2-5	many
TGCAGCGCCGGACAGACAACTAATGAAAAACTGTTTTTT	CSAGQTTNEKLFF	-	TRBV29-1	TRBJ1-4	few
TGTGCCAGCAGTAGATACGGGATGAACACTGAAGCTTTCTTT	CASSRYGMNTEAFF	-	TRBV28	TRBJ1-1	many
TGTGCCAGCAGCGTGGGGACAGTGCTATCCTACGAGCAGTACTTC	CASSVGTVLSYEQYF	TRBD1	TRBV7-9	TRBJ2-7	many
TGTGCCAGCAGTTTATTGTGGGGGTCCAAAAACATTCAGTACTTC	CASSLLWGSKNIQYF	-	TRBV28	TRBJ2-4	many
TGTGCCAGCAGTTCCCGGGCGGCCTGGAATGAGCAGTTCTTC	CASSSRAAWNEQFF	-	TRBV27	TRBJ2-1	many
TGTGCCAGCAGCTTACAAAATAGCCCCTGGACAGGACCACCTCCGAACACCGGGGAGCTGTTTTTT	CASSLQNSPWTGPPPNTGELFF	TRBD1	TRBV11-2	TRBJ2-2	few
TGTGCCAGCAGTTTATCCGGCTACGTCAATCAGCCCCAGCATTTT	CASSLSGYVNQPQHF	-	TRBV28	TRBJ1-5	many
TGTGCCAGCAGCTTCCCCCTGGGGCGAGGCTACACCTTC	CASSFPLGRGYTF	-	TRBV3-1	TRBJ1-2	few
TGTGCCAGCAGGGCTAGCAATCAGCCCCAGCATTTT	CASRASNQPQHF	-	TRBV28	TRBJ1-5	-
TGTGCCAGCAGCGTCGGCCTCTTTGAAGGCTACACCTTC	CASSVGLFEGYTF	-	TRBV13	TRBJ1-2	many
TGTGCCACCAGCAGAGATACATCGCTCACCGGGGAGCTGTTTTTT	CATSRDTSLTGELFF	-	TRBV15	TRBJ2-2	few